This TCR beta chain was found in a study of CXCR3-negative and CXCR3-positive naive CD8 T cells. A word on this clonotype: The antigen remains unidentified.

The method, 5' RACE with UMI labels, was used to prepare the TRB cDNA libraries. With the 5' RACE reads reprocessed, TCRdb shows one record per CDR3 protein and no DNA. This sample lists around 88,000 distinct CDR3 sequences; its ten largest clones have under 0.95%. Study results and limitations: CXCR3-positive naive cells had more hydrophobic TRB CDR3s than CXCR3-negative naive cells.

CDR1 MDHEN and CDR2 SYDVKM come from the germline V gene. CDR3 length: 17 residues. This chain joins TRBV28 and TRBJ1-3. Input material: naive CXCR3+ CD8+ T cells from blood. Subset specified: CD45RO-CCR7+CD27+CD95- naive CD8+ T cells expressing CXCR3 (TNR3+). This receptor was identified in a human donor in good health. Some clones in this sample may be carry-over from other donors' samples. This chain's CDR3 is CASSLVEVPSSGNTIYF.